This entry features one T cell receptor (beta chain) sequence. Its binding antigen is unknown. Base qualities are not at hand, and no much larger clone is one base apart. Hyperthyroidism patients were newly diagnosed, with disease duration under 2 months, and aged 18 to 65 years. The study excluded patients with uncontrolled infections, other autoimmune diseases, pregnancy or lactation. Diagnoses were established on the basis of clinical symptoms, serum thyroxine and TRAb, thyroid ultrasound, and orbital computed tomography. Blood from progressor patients was drawn when they were first diagnosed with hyperthyroidism, before any ophthalmopathy symptoms appeared. PBMCs were isolated from 7.5 to 10 ml of fresh peripheral blood by Ficoll-Paque density gradient centrifugation. Progressor patients were initially diagnosed with Graves' hyperthyroidism and developed ophthalmopathy during follow-up. Total RNA was extracted using Trizol reagent, and RNA quality was assessed on an Agilent 2100 Bioanalyzer.

Amplification of TCR beta CDR3 regions was carried out from RNA transcripts. The TCR CDR3 was subjected to a first round of RT-PCR using the HTBI primer set and the Qiagen OneStep RT-PCR kit. Libraries were constructed in a second round of multiplex PCR, after which size selection and purification were carried out. Paired-end sequencing of the libraries was performed with 100 bp reads on an Illumina HiSeq2000. The authors' pipeline ran thus. Raw data were processed with SOAPnuke, discarding reads with adapters, uncalled bases, mean Phred below 15, or no exact constant-primer or identifier match. High-quality paired reads were merged with COPE v1.2.5, and unique nucleotide sequences were defined as clonotypes. Clonotypes were aligned to IMGT TRBV, TRBD and TRBJ reference segments using MiTCR v1.1. Only V-J combinations with frequency above 0.0001, covering approximately 99% of repertoires, were analysed. A TCS score was defined as the ratio between F50 (clonal expansion) and ExV (chaos), using BLOSUM62-based TCRdist between CDR3 peptides within each V-J. Welch's t-statistics and random forest reduced fewer than 550 V-J features to about 12, which were used in a naive Bayes classifier (R e1071). TCRdb ran its own pipeline on the public reads, namely fastp trimming at Q25 and MiXCR clone calling, and kept in-frame beta chains. Entries are consolidated by CDR3 protein sequence, retaining the most common genes and DNA. The V and J calls were determined by TCRdb, not by the authors. The sample yields over 700,000 distinct CDR3 sequences; around 20% were counted once. The ten largest account for 16% of the sample.

The CDR3, cysteine through phenylalanine, is 13 amino acids long. Only the CDR3 part of the read is kept: 39 bases, read in frame from the first base. From the germline V gene (reference sequence), CDR1 is DFQATT and CDR2 is SNEGSKA. V loses 6 bases, J loses 0 bases, and the germline ends lie 8 bases apart. The source of the sample is a study of T cells in Graves' hyperthyroidism and ophthalmopathy (dated by TCRdb to 2018 to 2020). Turning to the overall study: Peripheral blood was sampled at the time of initial diagnosis, prior to any treatment. According to the paper, TCR Vbeta CDR3 sequencing was carried out on 135 peripheral blood samples, which came from 40 to 45 ophthalmopathy, fewer than 80 hyperthyroidism and about 17 progressor patients. Following sampling, methimazole starting at 30 mg daily was given to hyperthyroidism patients, and high-dose intravenous methylprednisolone was given to ophthalmopathy patients. In roughly six Graves' hyperthyroidism patients, the study also compared T-cell repertoires from thyroid tissue with T-cell repertoires from blood. To identify distinguishing TCR V-J signatures, a discovery cohort of 100 patients was used, comprising 43 with Graves' ophthalmopathy and some 60 with stable Graves' hyperthyroidism. Prospective prediction of ophthalmopathy was tested in an independent validation cohort of 18 to 20 hyperthyroidism patients and around 16 patients who later progressed to ophthalmopathy. For training and testing, the 100 or so patients in the discovery cohort were randomly divided in a 7:3 ratio.

Results the study describes overall, beyond this receptor: Blood samples also contained most of the expanded thyroid clonotypes (frequency above 0.001), which suggests that blood repertoires may reflect thyroid immune responses. During validation, the model predicted progression to ophthalmopathy a median of roughly 7.1 months ahead of onset, with roughly 65% sensitivity and 72% to 80% specificity. Ophthalmopathy was separated from stable hyperthyroidism by a 13 V-J signature model, with over 85% sensitivity and 81% to 82% specificity obtained in cross-validation and 80%/75% obtained in testing. Sample size was not statistically predetermined, and blinding of investigators to group allocation was not performed.

The source is a woman in her forties or fifties with Graves' hyperthyroidism that later progressed to Graves' ophthalmopathy. The V and J segments used are TRBV20-1 and TRBJ2-2; the D gene assignment is perhaps TRBD1 or TRBD2, with each matching 5 bases. Sample: blood. The DNA is TGCAGTGCGGGGGTCGCGAACACCGGGGAGCTGTTTTTT. Translated, it reads CSAGVANTGELFF.